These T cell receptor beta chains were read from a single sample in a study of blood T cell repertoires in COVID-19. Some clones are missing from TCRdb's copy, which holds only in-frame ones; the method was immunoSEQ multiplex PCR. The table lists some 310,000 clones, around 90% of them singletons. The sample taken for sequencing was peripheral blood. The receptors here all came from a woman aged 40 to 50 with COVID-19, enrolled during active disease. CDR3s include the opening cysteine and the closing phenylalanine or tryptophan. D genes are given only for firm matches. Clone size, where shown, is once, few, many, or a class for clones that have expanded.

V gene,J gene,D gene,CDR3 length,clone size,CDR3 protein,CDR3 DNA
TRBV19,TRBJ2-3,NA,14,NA,CASSILALTDTQYF,TGTGCCAGTAGTATATTGGCCCTCACAGATACGCAGTATTTT
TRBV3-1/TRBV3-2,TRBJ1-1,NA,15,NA,CASSQEAAFSTEAFF,TGTGCCAGCAGCCAAGAGGCGGCTTTCAGCACTGAAGCTTTCTTT
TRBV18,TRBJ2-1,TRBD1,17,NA,CASSPTGTGGTYNEQFF,TGTGCCAGCTCACCCACCGGGACAGGGGGTACCTACAATGAGCAGTTCTTC
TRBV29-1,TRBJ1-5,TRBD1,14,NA,CSVRDRGSGQPQHF,TGCAGCGTTCGGGACAGGGGAAGTGGTCAGCCCCAGCATTTT
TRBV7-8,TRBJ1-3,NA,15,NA,CASSLEGVSGNTIYF,TGTGCCAGCAGCTTAGAGGGGGTCTCTGGAAACACCATATATTTT
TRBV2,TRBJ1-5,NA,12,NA,CASRDSTQPQHF,TGTGCCAGCAGGGACAGCACTCAGCCCCAGCATTTT
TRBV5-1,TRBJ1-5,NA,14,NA,CASSDTGGGQPQHF,TGCGCCAGCAGCGACACGGGGGGCGGTCAGCCCCAGCATTTT
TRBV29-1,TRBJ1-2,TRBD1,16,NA,CSVAGPGTGTSGGYTF,TGCAGCGTTGCAGGTCCCGGGACAGGGACCTCGGGGGGCTACACCTTC
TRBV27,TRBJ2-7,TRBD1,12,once,CASSSRGNEQYF,TGTGCCAGCAGTTCCAGGGGGAACGAGCAGTACTTC
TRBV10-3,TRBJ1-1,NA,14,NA,CAIRSSLGDTEAFF,TGTGCCATCAGATCCTCCCTAGGGGACACTGAAGCTTTCTTT
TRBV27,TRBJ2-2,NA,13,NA,CASSFSKTGELFF,TGTGCCAGCAGTTTTAGCAAAACCGGGGAGCTGTTTTTT
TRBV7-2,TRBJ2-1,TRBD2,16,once,CASSLLAGGPPNEQFF,TGTGCCAGCAGCCTATTAGCGGGAGGGCCTCCCAATGAGCAGTTCTTC
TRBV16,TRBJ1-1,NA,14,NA,CASSPFRAGAEAFF,TGTGCCAGCAGCCCCTTCAGGGCTGGGGCTGAAGCTTTCTTT
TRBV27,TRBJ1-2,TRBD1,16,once,CASSLSSWDRSYGYTF,TGTGCCAGCAGTTTATCCAGCTGGGACAGATCCTATGGCTACACCTTC
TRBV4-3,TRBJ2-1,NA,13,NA,CASSQGGRDEQFF,TGCGCCAGCAGCCAAGGGGGGCGCGATGAGCAGTTCTTC
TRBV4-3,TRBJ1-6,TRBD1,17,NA,CASSLNPRDRGRSPLHF,TGCGCCAGCAGCCTTAACCCCCGGGACAGGGGACGATCACCCCTCCACTTT
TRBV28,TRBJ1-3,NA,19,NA,CASSFEWRHSRGSGNTIYF,TGTGCCAGCAGTTTCGAGTGGAGGCACAGCCGGGGGTCTGGAAACACCATATATTTT
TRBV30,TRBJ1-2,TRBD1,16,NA,CAWSAPRGLRNYGYTF,TGTGCCTGGAGTGCCCCCAGGGGGCTAAGGAACTATGGCTACACCTTC
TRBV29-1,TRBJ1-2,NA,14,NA,CSVERRGRDYGYTF,TGCAGCGTTGAACGGAGAGGGCGAGACTATGGCTACACCTTC
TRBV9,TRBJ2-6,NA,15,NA,CASSVEGAGANVLTF,TGTGCCAGCAGCGTAGAAGGGGCAGGGGCCAACGTCCTGACTTTC
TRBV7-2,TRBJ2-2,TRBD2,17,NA,CASSLGTSGGNTGELFF,TGTGCCAGCAGCTTGGGGACTAGCGGGGGAAACACCGGGGAGCTGTTTTTT
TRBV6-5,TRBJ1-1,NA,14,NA,CASSFGHMNTEAFF,TGTGCCAGCAGTTTCGGACATATGAACACTGAAGCTTTCTTT
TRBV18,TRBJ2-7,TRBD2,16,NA,CASSPGTSGSSYEQYF,TGTGCCAGCTCACCTGGGACTAGCGGGAGCTCCTACGAGCAGTACTTC
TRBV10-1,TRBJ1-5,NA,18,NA,CASSDPTAYPYSNQPQHF,TGCGCCAGCAGTGACCCGACAGCGTACCCGTATAGCAATCAGCCCCAGCATTTT
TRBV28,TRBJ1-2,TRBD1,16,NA,CASSLGTGGGIYGYTF,TGTGCCAGCAGTTTAGGGACAGGGGGCGGCATCTATGGCTACACCTTC
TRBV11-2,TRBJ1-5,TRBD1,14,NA,CASSFGTGDQPQHF,TGTGCCAGCAGCTTCGGGACAGGGGATCAGCCCCAGCATTTT
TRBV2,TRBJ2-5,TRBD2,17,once,CASSRLAGGLTQETQYF,TGTGCCAGCAGTCGACTAGCGGGAGGTCTGACCCAAGAGACCCAGTACTTC
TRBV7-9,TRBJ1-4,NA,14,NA,CASSLGQYGEKLFF,TGTGCCAGCAGCTTGGGGCAGTACGGCGAAAAACTGTTTTTT